This is a list of T cell receptor beta chains from one sample in a study of T cell responses to AZD1222 COVID-19 vaccine. Libraries were prepared by immunoSEQ multiplex PCR; TCRdb keeps only in-frame clonotypes and omits some of them. This sample yields 120,000 or so clones, of which roughly 90% are seen a single time; roughly 4.5% belongs to the top ten. Sequenced material: peripheral blood, taken on day 0 of AZD1222 vaccination. The receptors were gathered from an adult in good health. The CDR3 runs from the conserved cysteine through the conserved F or W.

10 | TRBJ1-1 | TRBV29-1 | CSVSLLEAFF
16 | TRBJ1-1 | TRBV7-9 | CASRRRDRGINTEAFF
17 | TRBJ2-2 | TRBV7-2 | CASSLGLAGGNTGELFF
13 | TRBJ2-1 | TRBV6-5 | CASSYDGLREQFF
13 | TRBJ2-5 | TRBV5-1 | CASSLGAEETQYF
15 | TRBJ2-7 | TRBV27 | CASRPFPGQGGEQYF
16 | TRBJ2-1 | TRBV4-1 | CASSQSRERTYNEQFF
13 | TRBJ2-5 | TRBV15 | CATSGQPQETQYF
16 | TRBJ2-7 | TRBV5-1 | CASSLALAGPSDEQYF
18 | TRBJ2-1 | TRBV9 | CASSKGLAGAPTYNEQFF
16 | TRBJ2-7 | TRBV4-1 | CASSHPPGTGVIEQYF
17 | TRBJ2-3 | TRBV10-2 | CASSERTGGDYRYGQYF